Listed here are 24 T cell receptor beta chains from one sample, sequenced in a study of OX40 agonist ivuxolimab in advanced cancers. Some clones are missing from TCRdb's copy, which holds only in-frame ones; the method was immunoSEQ multiplex PCR. The data contain tens of thousands of clones, about 91% of them seen just once; the ten biggest clones take up over 3.5%. This material consisted of CD4+ or CD8+ T cells sorted from blood, taken in a trial of the OX40 agonist ivuxolimab. The receptors derive from an adult with an advanced solid tumor such as melanoma, head and neck, liver or kidney cancer.

This clone was seen more than once but under ten times. The rearrangement links TRBV7-3 to TRBJ2-2; no clear D. Looked up from germline, CDR1 is SGHTA and CDR2 is FQGTGA. The CDR3 contains 13 residues. V lost 1 base and J lost 2, with 2 bases in between. The CDR3 here is CASSLSNTGELFF. The DNA for the CDR3 is TGTGCCAGCAGCTTAAGCAACACCGGGGAGCTGTTTTTT.

This chain uses TRBV5-1 with TRBJ1-2, with 9 bases matching TRBD1. The CDR3 sequence is 16 residues long. The V gene end was trimmed by 1 base and the J gene end by 7 bases; junction bases not matched to a gene: 11. Germline CDR1 is SGHRS and CDR2 is YFSETQ. CDR3: CASSLTGGGIFSGYTF. CDR3 bases: TGCGCCAGCAGCTTGACAGGGGGCGGAATATTCAGTGGCTACACCTTC.

Written as DNA, the CDR3 is TGTGCCAGCACCTGGACAGATTCCAATGAGCAGTTCTTC. Translated, it gives CASTWTDSNEQFF. This chain joins TRBV6-5 and TRBJ2-1; D may be TRBD1 (6 bases). In germline, CDR1 is MNHEY, CDR2 SVGAGI. Deletions cut 7 bases from V and 6 bases from J, with 13 bases between. This CDR3 contains 13 residues.

V and J are TRBV4-1 and TRBJ2-1, with D uncertain. Trimming shortened V by 3 bases and J by 9 bases, and 15 bases separated the two germline ends. The CDR3 is 14 amino acids. Germline CDR1 is MGHRA and CDR2 is YSYEKL. The CDR3 DNA sequence: TGCGCCAGCAGCCATGCTTCCCCGGCCGCTGAGCAGTTCTTC. Encoded protein: CASSHASPAAEQFF.

For this clone: One end of the junction does not line up with germline, which may come from a read error. The rearrangement links TRBV7-6 to TRBJ2-5; the match to TRBD2 covers 9 bases. This CDR3 region has 13 residues. CDR1 is SGHVS, CDR2 FNYEAQ, per germline. Here the CDR3 reads CASRLAGEETQYF. The CDR3 bases are TGTGCCAGCAGGTTAGCGGGGGAAGAGACCCAGTACTTC.

The V call is TRBV27, the J call TRBJ2-7; either TRBD1 or TRBD2 may fit D (5 bases each). Trimming took 1 base from V and 11 from J, leaving 15 bases between them. CDR3 length: 13 residues. CDR1 is MNHEY and CDR2 is SMNVEV in the germline V gene (reference sequence). CDR3 bases: TGTGCCAGCAGTTTATGGGACCGATTTGAGAAGTACTTC. This codes for CASSLWDRFEKYF.

This clone came up once. The chain uses TRBV14 and TRBJ1-4; D gene ambiguous. The CDR3 contains 13 residues. V was pared by 3 bases and J by 6 bases, with 8 bases between. CDR1 is SGHDN and CDR2 is FVKESK in the germline V gene. Here the CDR3 DNA reads TGTGCCAGCAGCCAGGGCAGCTATGAAAAACTGTTTTTT. Residues: CASSQGSYEKLFF.

The chain is built from TRBV27 and TRBJ2-7; the D gene is possibly TRBD1 (7 bases). Trimming removed 0 bases at V and 5 bases at J, with 11 bases between. CDR1 MNHEY and CDR2 SMNVEV come from the germline V gene (reference sequence). CDR3 length: 14 residues. The CDR3 sequence: CASSLSFRGDEQYF. The CDR3 nucleotides are TGTGCCAGCAGTTTATCGTTCAGGGGGGACGAGCAGTACTTC.

This rearrangement joins TRBV9 to TRBJ2-1, with D maybe TRBD2 (5 bases). Between the trimmed V and J ends, which lost 0 bases and 0 bases, there was a span of 7 bases. The germline V gene has CDR1 SGDLS and CDR2 YYNGEE. The CDR3 runs 15 residues. The CDR3 DNA sequence: TGTGCCAGCAGCGTAGTTGGGAGCTCCTACAATGAGCAGTTCTTC. This codes for CASSVVGSSYNEQFF.

This clone was counted only a few times. The V and J genes are TRBV5-1 and TRBJ2-1; maybe TRBD2 (6 bases). The CDR3 has 15 residues. Germline CDR1 reads SGHRS; CDR2 reads YFSETQ. Trimming shortened V by 4 bases and J by 3 bases, and 14 bases separated the two germline ends. CDR3 coding DNA: TGCGCCAGCAGCCTCGGGGGACGGCACTACAATGAGCAGTTCTTC. Translated, it gives CASSLGGRHYNEQFF. Variable domain in full (rest from reference TRBV5-1 and TRBJ2-1): KAGVTQTPRYLIKTRGQQVTLSCSPISGHRSVSWYQQTPGQGLQFLFEYFSETQRNKGNFPGRFSGRQFSNSRSEMNVSTLELGDSALYLCASSLGGRHYNEQFFGPGTRLTVL.

The genes are TRBV5-4 and TRBJ2-3, with 9 positions matching TRBD1. Trimming at V came to 6 bases and at J to 4 bases, leaving 9 bases not matched to a gene. The CDR3 is made up of 15 amino acids. Per the germline V gene, CDR1 is SGHNT and CDR2 is YYREEE (reference sequence). The CDR3 region has the DNA TGTGCCAGCAACAAAGGACAGGGGTTACCAGATACGCAGTATTTT. Protein product: CASNKGQGLPDTQYF.

The chain uses TRBV29-1 and TRBJ1-2, with D maybe TRBD1 (5 bases). CDR1 and CDR2 from the germline V gene are SQVTM and ANQGSEA. CDR3 size: 13 residues. V was shortened by 7 bases and J by 3 bases, with 15 bases between the two germline ends. CDR3 loop: CSGADIGDYGYTF. In DNA, the CDR3 is TGCAGCGGGGCGGACATCGGGGACTATGGCTACACCTTC. Full variable domain (rest looked up from reference TRBV29-1 and TRBJ1-2): SAVISQKPSRDICQRGTSLTIQCQVDSQVTMMFWYRQQPGQSLTLIATANQGSEATYESGFVIDKFPISRPNLTFSTLTVSNMSPEDSSIYLCSGADIGDYGYTFGSGTRLTVV.

The chain joins TRBV27 to TRBJ2-3; TRBD2 matches at 8 bases. Per the germline V gene, CDR1 is MNHEY and CDR2 is SMNVEV (reference sequence). Trimming took 4 bases from V and 3 from J; bases not matched to a gene: 6. CDR3 size: 15 residues. CDR3 nucleotide sequence: TGTGCCAGCAGTTATTCGGGGGGGCTTACAGATACGCAGTATTTT. Translating it yields CASSYSGGLTDTQYF.

The rearrangement joins TRBV7-9 to TRBJ2-2; D unclear. The CDR3 spans 13 residues. V lost 2 bases and J 5 bases, leaving 6 bases between the germline ends. Germline V gene sequence: CDR1 SEHNR, CDR2 FQNEAQ (reference sequence). The CDR3 sequence is CASSLSLTGELFF. The CDR3 DNA follows: TGTGCCAGCAGCTTAAGCCTAACCGGGGAGCTGTTTTTT.

J is TRBJ1-1 and V is TRBV27, with D hard to call. Germline loops: CDR1 MNHEY, CDR2 SMNVEV (reference sequence). Trimming took 6 bases from V and 2 from J, leaving 10 bases between them. The CDR3 contains 13 residues. CDR3 amino acids: CASREIDNTEAFF. CDR3 sequence (DNA): TGTGCCAGCAGGGAAATCGACAACACTGAAGCTTTCTTT.

This rearrangement joins TRBV19 to TRBJ1-5, with D hard to call. This CDR3 has 15 residues. The V gene lost 3 bases and the J gene lost 3 bases, with 12 bases spanning the gap. Germline V gene lookup returns CDR1 LNHDA and CDR2 SQIVND (reference sequence). The CDR3, as DNA: TGTGCCAGTAGTATTATTCGGGGTGACAATCAGCCCCAGCATTTT. Protein product: CASSIIRGDNQPQHF.

The DNA for the CDR3 is TGTGCCAGCAGCGTAGGCGGATCGAGACTAGCTTTCCATGAGCAGTTCTTC. This encodes CASSVGGSRLAFHEQFF. V and J are TRBV9 and TRBJ2-1; 7 positions agree with TRBD2. Germline trimming cut 0 bases from V and 8 bases from J; bases unmatched to any gene: 14. Germline-derived CDR1 and CDR2 are SGDLS and YYNGEE. This CDR3 is 17 amino acids long.

A single count supports this clone. This chain uses TRBV4-3 with TRBJ2-1; possibly TRBD1 for D (6 bases). Germline lookup yields CDR1 LGHNA and CDR2 YSLEER. The germline V and J ends were trimmed by 0 bases and 2 bases, with 8 bases remaining between them. The CDR3 contains 15 residues. The CDR3 DNA is TGCGCCAGCAGCCAAGATCCAGGGGCCTACAATGAGCAGTTCTTC. This encodes CASSQDPGAYNEQFF.

This rearrangement joins TRBV5-6 to TRBJ2-7; D possibly corresponds to TRBD2 (6 bases). Trimming left V 3 bases short and J 3 bases short, with 10 bases between. Germline values: CDR1 SGHDT, CDR2 YYEEEE. The CDR3 has 13 amino acids. The CDR3 sequence: CASSYGTGYEQYF. CDR3 coding DNA: TGTGCCAGCAGCTACGGGACTGGCTACGAGCAGTACTTC.

The gene calls are TRBV29-1 and TRBJ2-1, with D possibly TRBD2 on 5 matching bases. The germline V and J ends were trimmed by 0 bases and 4 bases, with 16 bases remaining between them. Germline V lookup: CDR1 SQVTM, CDR2 ANQGSEA. The CDR3 loop spans 16 amino acids. CDR3 in amino acids: CSVEDPGKSAYNEQFF. In nucleotides, the CDR3 is TGCAGCGTTGAAGATCCGGGGAAATCGGCATACAATGAGCAGTTCTTC.

The chain joins TRBV6-5 to TRBJ2-5; D is unresolved. There are 14 residues in the CDR3. From germline, CDR1 is MNHEY and CDR2 SVGAGI. Between the trimmed V and J ends, which lost 10 bases and 7 bases, there was a span of 22 bases. CDR3 DNA: TGTGCCACCAGAGACCGCCACGGCGTAGGGACCCAGTACTTC. Translating it yields CATRDRHGVGTQYF.

This chain joins TRBV19 and TRBJ2-1; 10 nucleotides align to TRBD2. CDR1 is LNHDA and CDR2 is SQIVND in the germline V gene (reference sequence). The CDR3 contains 13 residues. The J segment lost 8 bases and the V segment lost 7 bases, leaving 5 bases of the junction unmatched. The CDR3 loop is CASIGTSAYEQFF. The CDR3 DNA sequence: TGTGCCAGTATCGGGACTAGCGCGTATGAGCAGTTCTTC.

This chain connects TRBV28 to TRBJ2-7; the D is unclear. CDR1 and CDR2 (germline): MDHEN, SYDVKM. The CDR3 runs 12 residues. Trimming left V 2 bases short and J 2 bases short, with 4 bases between. Here the CDR3 reads CASSLRAYEQYF. CDR3 in DNA: TGTGCCAGCAGTTTACGGGCCTACGAGCAGTACTTC.

This chain joins TRBV27 and TRBJ1-4; D may be TRBD1 (5 bases). This CDR3 contains 16 residues. V was pared by 5 bases and J by 1 base, with 14 bases between. Germline CDR1 MNHEY, CDR2 SMNVEV (reference sequence). Here the CDR3 DNA reads TGTGCCAGCAGTCTCGGGGGGGTTATAACTAATGAAAAACTGTTTTTT. Amino acids: CASSLGGVITNEKLFF.